This T cell receptor beta chain was observed in a study of blood T cell repertoires in COVID-19. About the research overall: The United States, Italy and Spain provided the acute and convalescent COVID-19 samples. PBMCs, B-cell-depleted T cells, or T cells provided the cDNA or gDNA that made up the material.

The germline V gene encodes CDR1 SGHTA and CDR2 FQGNSA. The V and J ends lost 0 bases and 16 bases, in that order; junction bases with no gene match: 7. The CDR3 sequence is 14 residues long. Authors' analysis steps: The assay estimated nucleated cells by amplifying reference gene primers. Measured with immunoSEQ multiplex PCR; TCRdb has only the in-frame clones, and not every one. V, J and clone size reflect that table, while D and trimming were determined from the DNA. The data show 70,000 or so clones, 70% to 90% seen once. J is TRBJ2-1 and V is TRBV7-2, with 12 bases aligning to TRBD2. This sequence originates from a human donor in a cohort sampled during active COVID-19. The sequenced material came from peripheral blood. CDR3 sequence reads: CASSLALETSGSFF. The CDR3 DNA reads as TGTGCCAGCAGCTTAGCCCTAGAGACTAGCGGGAGTTTCTTC.